The 23 T cell receptor beta chains presented below share a single source sample, sequenced in a study of blood T cell repertoires in COVID-19 (dated by TCRdb to between 2020 and 2021). Library preparation was by the immunoSEQ multiplex PCR assay. Imported from immuneACCESS, the table was reduced by TCRdb to in-frame sequences with V and J called. These copies leave out some clones; in studies compared against another copy, an unresolved V gene accounts for under half, and the cause of the remainder is not known. Counted in this sample were some 190,000 clones; more than 75% of them appeared once. The ten largest clones add up to roughly 8.8% of the sample. The sequencing sample was made of peripheral blood. The receptors derive from a woman in her 50s with active or convalescent COVID-19.

This clone came up once. The V call is TRBV7-2, the J call TRBJ1-1; 10 bases align to TRBD1. This CDR3 contains 14 residues. Trimming cost V 4 bases and J 8 bases; bases outside gene matches: 7. Germline-derived CDR1 and CDR2 are SGHTA and FQGNSA. CDR3 coding DNA: TGTGCCAGCAGCTCAGACAGGGGGCGCCAGGAAGCTTTCTTT. It is translated as CASSSDRGRQEAFF.

The chain is built from TRBV7-3 and TRBJ2-2; D call uncertain. This CDR3 has 14 amino acids. V was shortened by 3 bases and J by 4 bases, with 9 bases between the two germline ends. In germline, CDR1 is SGHTA, CDR2 FQGTGA. DNA of the CDR3: TGTGCCAGCAGCTTGTCACAGACCACCGGGGAGCTGTTTTTT. Translation gives CASSLSQTTGELFF.

This clone came up a few times. The chain recombines TRBV7-9 with TRBJ2-7; TRBD1 aligns across 9 bases. Germline V lookup: CDR1 SEHNR, CDR2 FQNEAQ (reference sequence). This CDR3 has 14 residues. Trimming took 4 bases from V and 6 from J; bases not matched to a gene: 7. DNA of the CDR3: TGTGCCAGCAGCTCCCCGGGACAGGGAGTCGAGCAGTACTTC. This gives the protein CASSSPGQGVEQYF.

The V gene is TRBV6-5, the J gene TRBJ1-1, with D possibly matching TRBD1 (6 bases). The CDR3 contains 13 residues. CDR1 is MNHEY, CDR2 SVGAGI, per germline. V lost 6 bases and J 5 bases, leaving 13 bases between the germline ends. CDR3 coding DNA: TGTGCCAGCAGCCTAAGGGGGAGAACTGAAGCTTTCTTT. It translates to CASSLRGRTEAFF.

The rearrangement links TRBV18 to TRBJ1-2, with a weak D call TRBD1 (5 bases). The CDR3 has 16 amino acids. Germline CDR1 is KGHSH and CDR2 is LQKENI. Trimming pared 8 bases from V and 0 bases from J, leaving 19 bases between. In nucleotides, the CDR3 is TGTGCCAGCACCACCCAGGTCGGCAGGGCTAACTATGGCTACACCTTC. Translated, it gives CASTTQVGRANYGYTF.

The CDR3 DNA reads as TGTGCCAGCAGCTCCGGACAGGGGATCACCGGGGAGCTGTTTTTT. Its translation: CASSSGQGITGELFF. The chain has TRBV5-5 and TRBJ2-2; TRBD1 matches at 9 bases. V lost 3 bases, J lost 4 bases, and 4 bases stayed unmatched. The germline gives CDR1 SGHKS, CDR2 YYEKEE (reference sequence). The length of the CDR3 is 15 residues.

This chain's CDR3 is CASSPDRDYGYTF. CDR3 sequence (DNA): TGTGCCAGCAGTCCGGACAGAGACTATGGCTACACCTTC. This sequence joins TRBV12-3 or TRBV12-4 and TRBJ1-2; D possibly corresponds to TRBD1 (6 bases). The CDR3 totals 13 residues. The V end was cut by 5 bases, the J end by 3 bases, with 10 bases between.

J is TRBJ1-1 and V is TRBV6-1; maybe TRBD1 (5 bases). The V gene lost 6 bases and the J gene lost 6 bases, with 14 bases spanning the gap. Germline-derived CDR1 and CDR2 are MNHNS and SASEGT. The CDR3 runs to 13 residues. Here the CDR3 reads CASSPSRVAEAFF. CDR3 nucleotide sequence: TGTGCCAGCAGCCCCTCCAGGGTTGCTGAAGCTTTCTTT.

The chain employs TRBV4-3 and TRBJ2-3; TRBD2 is a possible D gene (6 bases). Germline CDR1 reads LGHNA; CDR2 reads YSLEER. Between the trimmed V and J ends, which lost 1 base and 1 base, there was a span of 12 bases. CDR3 length equals 16 residues. The CDR3 region has the DNA TGCGCCAGCAGCCAAGCGGGGCGGGGACGCACAGATACGCAGTATTTT. This sequence encodes CASSQAGRGRTDTQYF.

The rearrangement joins TRBV5-1 to TRBJ1-2, with unresolved D. Germline V CDR1 and CDR2: SGHRS, YFSETQ. CDR3 length: 13 amino acids. V gave up 3 bases and J gave up 7 bases, with 13 bases separating them. The CDR3 region has the DNA TGCGCCAGCAGCTCTGAGGCTGCCTCTGGCTACACCTTC. Protein product: CASSSEAASGYTF.

The chain has TRBV5-1 and TRBJ2-5; 14 bases map to TRBD2. The trim removed 0 bases at V and 4 bases at J, leaving 5 bases unmatched. The CDR3 length is 17 residues. Germline V lookup: CDR1 SGHRS, CDR2 YFSETQ. CDR3 bases: TGCGCCAGCAGCTTGGCCGGGACTAGCGGGAGTGGAGAGACCCAGTACTTC. Encoded protein: CASSLAGTSGSGETQYF.

The rearrangement uses TRBV19 and TRBJ2-2; 9 positions match TRBD1. This CDR3 is 16 amino acids long. The germline CDR1 and CDR2 sequences are LNHDA and SQIVND (reference sequence). V was pared by 4 bases and J by 0 bases, with 3 bases of the junction left unmatched. The CDR3 protein is CASSKDRGTNTGELFF. CDR3 sequence (DNA): TGTGCCAGTAGTAAAGACAGGGGGACGAACACCGGGGAGCTGTTTTTT.

The V gene is TRBV19, the J gene TRBJ2-3, with 10 bases aligning to TRBD2. With V trimmed by 5 bases and J by 0 bases, 5 bases remained unmatched. CDR1 is LNHDA and CDR2 is SQIVND in the germline V gene (reference sequence). This CDR3 comprises 16 residues. CDR3 protein: CASSRAGGPSTDTQYF. The CDR3 nucleotides are TGTGCCAGTAGTCGAGCGGGGGGGCCCAGCACAGATACGCAGTATTTT. The variable domain in full, with the rest retrieved from reference TRBV19 and TRBJ2-3, is DGGITQSPKYLFRKEGQNVTLSCEQNLNHDAMYWYRQDPGQGLRLIYYSQIVNDFQKGDIAEGYSVSREKKESFPLTVTSAQKNPTAFYLCASSRAGGPSTDTQYFGPGTRLTVL.

The CDR3 DNA is TGTGCCAGCTCACCCTTTACTAGCGGGCCGACCGAGCAGTTCTTC. It translates to CASSPFTSGPTEQFF. This chain uses TRBV18 with TRBJ2-1; 9 positions agree with TRBD2. CDR3 length equals 15 residues. CDR1 and CDR2 from the germline V gene are KGHSH and LQKENI. Trimming at V came to 3 bases and at J to 10 bases, leaving 10 bases not matched to a gene.

This clone was detected only a few times. This chain joins TRBV28 and TRBJ1-5; perhaps TRBD1 as D (5 bases). Germline assignment: CDR1 MDHEN and CDR2 SYDVKM. Trimming shortened V by 5 bases and J by 5 bases, and 13 bases separated the two germline ends. There are 14 residues in the CDR3. CDR3 bases: TGTGCCAGCAGTAGGGGCTTAGGTGATCAGCCCCAGCATTTT. Protein product: CASSRGLGDQPQHF.

This chain connects TRBV30 to TRBJ1-1; 7 positions agree with TRBD1. This CDR3 spans 12 amino acids. Per germline, CDR1 GTSNPN and CDR2 SVGIG (reference sequence). V gave up 0 bases and J gave up 7 bases; unmatched junction bases: 2. CDR3 nucleotide sequence: TGTGCCTGGAGTGTACAGGGGCTTGAAGCTTTCTTT. This gives the protein CAWSVQGLEAFF.

V gene TRBV28 combines with J gene TRBJ2-2, with 7 bases identical to TRBD2. With 6 bases clipped from V and 2 bases from J, the junction kept 6 bases outside the gene matches. CDR3 size: 15 residues. Germline V gene data show CDR1 as MDHEN and CDR2 as SYDVKM. CDR3 DNA: TGTGCCAGCAGGCTGCCGGGACTAAACACCGGGGAGCTGTTTTTT. Its protein product is CASRLPGLNTGELFF.

This chain joins TRBV5-6 and TRBJ1-6; no clear D gene. CDR1 is SGHDT, CDR2 YYEEEE, per germline. The V end lost 2 bases, the J end lost 14 bases, and 17 bases lay between the germline ends. The CDR3 extends over 14 amino acids. The CDR3 bases are TGTGCCAGCAGCTTTACCCAGGCTGTAGAATCCCTCCACTTT. It codes for CASSFTQAVESLHF.

This clone appeared a few times. The chain has TRBV6-6 and TRBJ1-1; the D is unclear. Trimming removed 0 bases at V and 2 bases at J, with 10 bases between. The CDR3 contains 15 residues. Germline V CDR1 and CDR2: MNHNY, SVGAGI (reference sequence). This CDR3 is CASSYSRGTNTEAFF. The CDR3 bases are TGTGCCAGCAGTTACTCGCGGGGAACCAACACTGAAGCTTTCTTT.

This chain joins TRBV7-9 and TRBJ2-6; D not resolved. Germline-derived CDR1 and CDR2 are SEHNR and FQNEAQ (reference sequence). The CDR3 runs 13 residues. Between the trimmed V and J ends, which lost 4 bases and 3 bases, there was a span of 4 bases. The CDR3 loop is CASSSYGANVLTF. DNA of the CDR3: TGTGCCAGCAGCTCTTATGGGGCCAACGTCCTGACTTTC.

The chain employs TRBV3-1 (or the pseudogene TRBV3-2) and TRBJ2-3, with D possibly TRBD2 on 7 matching bases. The V end was cut by 7 bases, the J end by 5 bases, with 16 bases between. CDR1 and CDR2 from the germline V gene are LGHDT and YNNKEL (reference sequence). The CDR3 sequence is 14 residues long. This CDR3 reads CASTLGGRGDTQYF. The CDR3 nucleotides are TGTGCCAGCACCTTGGGGGGGCGAGGAGATACGCAGTATTTT.

V usage is TRBV12-5 and J usage is TRBJ1-1; a possible D gene is TRBD1 (5 bases). V lost 1 base, J lost 2 bases, and 8 bases lay in between. This CDR3 contains 14 residues. The germline V gene encodes CDR1 LGHNT and CDR2 FRNRAP. The CDR3 coding sequence is TGTGCTAGTGGTTTGGCCGACAGTAACACTGAAGCTTTCTTT. Translated: CASGLADSNTEAFF.

The rearrangement uses TRBV7-2 and TRBJ2-1; 9 positions match TRBD1. Germline V gene sequence: CDR1 SGHTA, CDR2 FQGNSA. The CDR3 extends over 15 amino acids. V dropped 1 base and J dropped 5; count of bases not matched to a gene: 3. The CDR3: CASSLEDRGNNEQFF. CDR3 nucleotide sequence: TGTGCCAGCAGCTTAGAAGACAGGGGGAACAATGAGCAGTTCTTC. Full variable domain (rest looked up from reference TRBV7-2 and TRBJ2-1): GAGVSQSPSNKVTEKGKDVELRCDPISGHTALYWYRQSLGQGLEFLIYFQGNSAPDKSGLPSDRFSAERTGGSVSTLTIQRTQQEDSAVYLCASSLEDRGNNEQFFGPGTRLTVL.